This T cell receptor beta chain was observed in a study of beta chain features in type 1 diabetes. The study reverse transcribed the entire isolated RNA, so it sequenced expressed TCRB transcripts. The assay was immunoSEQ multiplex PCR, and TCRdb's table has in-frame clones only and misses some. The data contain about 190,000 clones, 7.8% of them singletons. A sort by CD45RO/CCR7/CD25/CD127/CD95/CD27 yielded CD4+ naive, central memory, regulatory and stem cell-like memory cells. Germline lookup yields CDR1 MGHDK and CDR2 SYGVNS. The CDR3 is made up of 15 amino acids. The study, taken as a whole, reports: In all four CD4+ subsets, TCRB CDR3 length was significantly, moderately reduced in type 1 diabetes. It was among patients, rather than healthy donors, that naive, central memory and Treg TCRB repertoires appeared more similar. For type 1 diabetes patients, VDJ junctions showed fewer insertions and more deletions.

This clone was observed a handful of times. Antigen specificity is unknown. A junction end diverges from the germline sequence, so it may reflect a read error. The chain combines TRBV25-1 with TRBJ1-1; 10 nucleotides match TRBD1. This receptor was identified in a woman between 40 and 50 years old with type 1 diabetes. The sample consisted of central memory CD4+ T cells from blood. The CDR3 bases are TGTGCCAGCAGTGAATTCAAGGGACAGGGGCCTCCGGGGGCGTTT. This gives the protein CASSEFKGQGPPGAF.